One and the same sample provided the 17 T cell receptor beta chains below, sequenced in a study of CD8 T cells in Susac syndrome. Random hexamers were used to reverse transcribe an amount of about 0.45 to 1 ug RNA. TCRdb processed the immunoSEQ multiplex PCR reads anew with MiXCR; each CDR3 protein has one entry. The sample lists 150,000 or so distinct CDR3 sequences; roughly 93% were seen once. Sequencing input: CD4+ T cells from PBMCs. All receptors come from a human donor in good health.

The chain links TRBV4-1 to TRBJ2-7; TRBD1 might be the D (6 bases). V was pared by 0 bases and J by 9 bases, with 15 bases between. The CDR3 is 14 residues long. Germline CDR1 is MGHRA and CDR2 is YSYEKL. Here the CDR3 DNA reads TGCGCCAGCAGCCAAGAGGACAGTCTACGTGTGCAGTACTTC. Translation: CASSQEDSLRVQYF.

The genes are TRBV29-1 and TRBJ2-2; TRBD1 matches 7 bases. This CDR3 has 15 amino acids. After removal of 6 bases from V and 2 bases from J, the junction contained 9 bases not matched to a gene. The germline gives CDR1 SQVTM, CDR2 ANQGSEA. The CDR3 nucleotides are TGCAGCGTCGGAGGACAGGACATTAACACCGGGGAGCTGTTTTTT. It specifies CSVGGQDINTGELFF.

The rearrangement uses TRBV18 and TRBJ1-2; D is unclear. Trimming removed 3 bases from V and 1 base from J, with 6 bases in between. The CDR3 runs 13 residues. The germline gives CDR1 KGHSH, CDR2 LQKENI. The DNA of the CDR3 is TGTGCCAGCTCACCCGGGAATAACTATGGCTACACCTTC. This translates into CASSPGNNYGYTF. The entire variable domain, with the rest obtained from reference TRBV18 and TRBJ1-2, is as follows: NAGVMQNPRHLVRRRGQEARLRCSPMKGHSHVYWYRQLPEEGLKFMVYLQKENIIDESGMPKERFSAEFPKEGPSILRIQQVVRGDSAAYFCASSPGNNYGYTFGSGTRLTVV.

This chain connects TRBV7-3 to TRBJ2-7; no clear D gene. The CDR3 length is 16 residues. Trimming removed 2 bases at V and 5 bases at J, with 19 bases between. In germline, CDR1 is SGHTA, CDR2 FQGTGA. Here the CDR3 DNA reads TGTGCCAGCAGCTTAGTGGTTGTTTTACGATCGAACGAGCAGTACTTC. Translating it yields CASSLVVVLRSNEQYF.

The chain recombines TRBV27 with TRBJ2-1, with D maybe TRBD1 (5 bases). Trimming cost V 3 bases and J 8 bases, with 17 bases left between them. The CDR3 loop spans 15 amino acids. CDR1 is MNHEY, CDR2 SMNVEV, per germline (reference sequence). CDR3 in amino acids: CASSFVGATLDEQFF. The CDR3 DNA is TGTGCCAGCAGTTTTGTAGGGGCCACCCTCGATGAGCAGTTCTTC.

The chain couples TRBV7-2 to TRBJ2-3; TRBD2 matches at 9 bases. CDR1 and CDR2 from the germline V gene are SGHTA and FQGNSA. After removal of 1 base from V and 1 base from J, the junction contained 9 bases not matched to a gene. The CDR3 is 18 residues long. As DNA, the CDR3 is TGTGCCAGCAGCTTAGAGTTGGTTGCGGGGGGGCGCACAGATACGCAGTATTTT. Its protein is CASSLELVAGGRTDTQYF.

The rearrangement links TRBV19 to TRBJ1-1, with D uncertain. Trimming pared 7 bases from V and 0 bases from J, leaving 15 bases between. Per the germline V gene, CDR1 is LNHDA and CDR2 is SQIVND (reference sequence). The CDR3 has 15 residues. For the CDR3, the DNA is TGTGCCAGTAAAGGGTACGGACGGTTGAACACTGAAGCTTTCTTT. This codes for CASKGYGRLNTEAFF. Full variable domain (remainder filled in from reference TRBV19 and TRBJ1-1): DGGITQSPKYLFRKEGQNVTLSCEQNLNHDAMYWYRQDPGQGLRLIYYSQIVNDFQKGDIAEGYSVSREKKESFPLTVTSAQKNPTAFYLCASKGYGRLNTEAFFGQGTRLTVV.

CDR3: CASNQGVGMNTEAFF. CDR3 DNA: TGTGCCAGCAATCAGGGGGTGGGAATGAACACTGAAGCTTTCTTT. The chain is built from TRBV6-5 and TRBJ1-1; 7 nucleotides agree with TRBD1. Germline CDR1 is MNHEY and CDR2 is SVGAGI. The CDR3 sequence is 15 residues long. Germline trimming cut 7 bases from V and 0 bases from J; bases unmatched to any gene: 8.

The V call is TRBV7-8, the J call TRBJ2-1, with 7 positions matching TRBD2. The V gene's germline CDR1 is SGHVS and CDR2 FQNEAQ. The CDR3 extends over 15 amino acids. Trimming cost V 5 bases and J 5 bases; bases outside gene matches: 9. The CDR3 region has the DNA TGTGCCAGCAGCCCCGGACTAGGCTTTAACAATGAGCAGTTCTTC. The encoded protein is CASSPGLGFNNEQFF.

The rearrangement uses TRBV28 and TRBJ1-1; D might be TRBD1 (5 bases). With 6 bases removed from V and 3 bases from J, the gap between germline ends came to 8 bases. CDR1 is MDHEN, CDR2 SYDVKM, per germline. The CDR3 is 12 residues long. CDR3 residues: CASRAGHTEAFF. The DNA for the CDR3 is TGTGCCAGCAGGGCAGGGCACACTGAAGCTTTCTTT.

The rearrangement links TRBV6-4 to TRBJ2-1; tentative D call: TRBD1 (6 bases). V shed 4 bases and J shed 6 bases, with 19 bases lying between them. The CDR3 runs to 16 residues. The V gene's germline CDR1 is MRHNA and CDR2 SNTAGT. CDR3 protein: CASSAFVAGAGNEQFF. CDR3 DNA sequence: TGTGCCAGCAGTGCCTTCGTGGCAGGGGCCGGCAATGAGCAGTTCTTC.

This clonotype was observed a single time. V gene TRBV29-1 combines with J gene TRBJ1-2; D not certain. CDR1 is SQVTM and CDR2 is ANQGSEA in the germline V gene. The length of the CDR3 is 13 residues. Between the trimmed V and J ends, which lost 3 bases and 3 bases, there was a span of 11 bases. CDR3 region: CSVDDFTDYGYTF. In DNA, the CDR3 is TGCAGCGTTGACGACTTTACGGACTATGGCTACACCTTC.

The chain carries TRBV2 and TRBJ2-5; no reliable D call. This CDR3 has 15 residues. From germline, CDR1 is SNHLY and CDR2 FYNNEI. Deletions cut 2 bases from V and 0 bases from J, with 10 bases between. As DNA, the CDR3 is TGTGCCAGCAGTGAAAGGGCCTCGTACCAAGAGACCCAGTACTTC. This translates into CASSERASYQETQYF.

This chain joins TRBV20-1 and TRBJ2-7, with TRBD2 as a possible D gene (7 bases). With 3 bases removed from V and 2 bases from J, the gap between germline ends came to 14 bases. The CDR3 length is 14 residues. Per germline, CDR1 DFQATT and CDR2 SNEGSKA (reference sequence). CDR3 sequence: CSASGGTLAYEQYF. The CDR3 DNA is TGCAGTGCTAGCGGGGGGACACTTGCCTACGAGCAGTACTTC.

The chain couples TRBV12-3 or TRBV12-4 to TRBJ2-4; 7 nucleotides line up with TRBD2. The CDR3 consists of 19 residues. The trim removed 5 bases at V and 0 bases at J, leaving 16 bases unmatched. CDR3 region: CASSQRVQGQRGAKNIQYF. The CDR3 nucleotides read TGTGCCAGCAGTCAGAGGGTTCAAGGCCAGCGGGGAGCCAAAAACATTCAGTACTTC.

The genes are TRBV6-5 and TRBJ1-3; 10 bases agree with TRBD1. With 0 bases clipped from V and 4 bases from J, the junction kept 3 bases outside the gene matches. The CDR3 spans 16 residues. Germline CDR1 is MNHEY and CDR2 is SVGAGI. CDR3 region: CASSYSGQGPGNTIYF. DNA for the CDR3: TGTGCCAGCAGTTACTCGGGACAGGGGCCAGGAAACACCATATATTTT.

V gene TRBV29-1 combines with J gene TRBJ2-2; a weak D match, TRBD1 (5 bases). This CDR3 contains 13 residues. Germline V CDR1 and CDR2: SQVTM, ANQGSEA. The V gene lost 3 bases and the J gene lost 0 bases, with 5 bases spanning the gap. CDR3 bases: TGCAGCGTTGAGACAGCGAACACCGGGGAGCTGTTTTTT. It yields the protein CSVETANTGELFF.